Detailed here is one T cell receptor (beta chain). Its antigen is undetermined. The entry originates in a study of T-cell memory formation after mild COVID-19. Study results and limitations: In pre-infection memory, a portion of responding clones appeared, which suggested that cross-reactive memory joined. A balance of CD4 and CD8 characterized clones contracting day 15 to 85, whereas later expanders leaned CD4+.

The CDR3 runs 13 residues. Germline V CDR1 and CDR2: SGHRS, YFSETQ. V dropped 1 base and J dropped 5 bases, with 7 bases sitting between them. TCRdb called the 5' RACE reads again in MiXCR, with one record for every CDR3 protein. The sample records 450,000 to 650,000 distinct CDR3 sequences, roughly 20% being singletons. Sequencing was done on a sample of PBMCs or a T cell subset sorted from them (not recorded which). The chain joins TRBV5-1 to TRBJ2-4; D is uncertain. The clonotype comes from an adult woman who had mild COVID-19 (a few samples of this study predate the infection). Cell type and time point are not known. The CDR3 DNA is TGCGCCAGCAGCTTGAGCAGCGAAAACATTCAGTACTTC. It encodes CASSLSSENIQYF.